This TCR beta chain was captured in a study of T cell responses to AZD1222 COVID-19 vaccine. Broader study findings: As reported, nearly half of all spike-specific TCRs target variant regions that are unmutated. Spike-specific TCRs gained breadth and depth after people received two AZD1222 doses. Donors skewed white British and female; clonal diversity was possibly underestimated. No repertoire was sampled before or during the peak T cell response, only after it.

Here immunoSEQ multiplex PCR was the method, and the copy in TCRdb shows in-frame clones only, minus some. This table holds 120,000 or so clones, 90% found once. The CDR3 is 13 amino acids. CDR1 and CDR2 (germline): MNHEY, SVGAGI. V gave up 0 bases and J gave up 11 bases, with 12 bases separating them. Turning to this clone: Its antigen is unidentified.

The clonotype was recovered from an adult in good health. The sequencing used peripheral blood, collected on day 0 of MenACWY control vaccination. The rearrangement joins TRBV6-5 to TRBJ2-3, with D uncertain. CDR3: CASSYSLLMRQYF. The CDR3 coding sequence is TGTGCCAGCAGTTACTCGTTACTGATGAGGCAGTATTTT.